This is a list of T cell receptor beta chains from one sample in a study of T cell repertoires in cytomegalovirus infection. No antigen is known for these receptors. TCRdb reanalysed the reads using MiXCR and keeps one entry per CDR3 protein. Of a few hundred thousand distinct CDR3 sequences listed, roughly 42% are singletons. The source was cultured PBMCs, collected from culture after CMV antigen stimulation. These receptors originate from a human donor in good health (CMV status not recorded). Some clones in this sample may be carry-over from other donors' samples. Each CDR3 is given with its conserved first and last residue. Each record gives: D gene, clone size, J gene, V gene, CDR3 DNA, CDR3 protein. D genes are given only for firm matches. A clone size is listed for some rows: how often the clone was seen (once, few, many), or a class if it is expanded.

NA | few | TRBJ2-5 | TRBV7-2 | TGTGCCAGCAGCGAGATGTTTTGGTCACAAGAGACCCAGTACTTC | CASSEMFWSQETQYF
NA | few | TRBJ1-5 | TRBV19 | TGTGCCAGTAGTATACCGACGCAGGGCAGGCCCCAGCATTTT | CASSIPTQGRPQHF
NA | NA | TRBJ1-1 | TRBV6-1 | TGTGCCAGCAGTTATGCCGGTCCGGACACTGAAGCTTTCTTT | CASSYAGPDTEAFF
NA | NA | TRBJ2-1 | TRBV12-5 | TGTGCTAGTGGTTTGGTAGGGGGACAAAACAATGAGCAGTTCTTC | CASGLVGGQNNEQFF
TRBD1 | NA | TRBJ2-7 | TRBV24-1 | TGTGCCACCAGTTTCGGGACAGGGTTTTACGAGCAGTACTTC | CATSFGTGFYEQYF
NA | NA | TRBJ2-1 | TRBV20-1 | TGCAGTGCTAGGAATCCTGCGTGGGATGAGCAGTTCTTC | CSARNPAWDEQFF
TRBD2 | NA | TRBJ2-2 | TRBV27 | TGTGCCAGCAAAGGCCTAGCGGCCACCGGGGAGCTGTTTTTT | CASKGLAATGELFF
NA | NA | TRBJ2-1 | TRBV5-1 | TGCGCCAGCAGCTTGGGCCCCGATCCCTCCTACAATGAGCAGTTCTTC | CASSLGPDPSYNEQFF
NA | NA | TRBJ1-6 | TRBV5-1 | TGCGCCAGCAGCCCTGGGACGGCGGATTCACCCCTCCACTTT | CASSPGTADSPLHF
NA | NA | TRBJ2-2 | TRBV11-3 | TGTGCCAGCAGCTCCCTTGGGACCGGGGAGCTGTTTTTT | CASSSLGTGELFF
NA | few | TRBJ1-5 | TRBV12-3/TRBV12-4 | TGTGCCAGCAGTTTAAGAGGAATCGGCTATCAGCCCCAGCATTTT | CASSLRGIGYQPQHF
TRBD1 | few | TRBJ2-1 | TRBV7-7 | TGTGCCAGCAGCCTTCTCGGACAGGGGATTAGTGAGCAGTTCTTC | CASSLLGQGISEQFF
NA | NA | TRBJ2-1 | TRBV24-1 | TGTGCCACCAGTGACGCTGCAACAGGGTCCAATGAGCAGTTCTTC | CATSDAATGSNEQFF
NA | NA | TRBJ2-7 | TRBV19 | TGTGCCAGTAGTATGCAACAGGGGGGGTACGAGCAGTACTTC | CASSMQQGGYEQYF
TRBD2 | NA | TRBJ2-1 | TRBV19 | TGTGCCAGTAGTATACAATCGGGACTAGCGGGCTACAATGAGCAGTTCTTC | CASSIQSGLAGYNEQFF
NA | NA | TRBJ2-3 | TRBV27 | TGTGCCAGCAGTTTATTTGGCAGAGACACAGATACGCAGTATTTT | CASSLFGRDTDTQYF
TRBD1 | few | TRBJ2-5 | TRBV7-6 | TGTGCCAGCAGCGCGCGGACAGGGGGCTTTTCGTCAGAGACCCAGTACTTC | CASSARTGGFSSETQYF
NA | few | TRBJ2-7 | TRBV20-1 | TGCAGTGTCGGGGACAACTCCTACGAGCAGTACTTC | CSVGDNSYEQYF
TRBD1 | NA | TRBJ1-2 | TRBV6-2/TRBV6-3 | TGTGCCAGCAGTTACCGGGACAGGGGTGGCTACACCTTC | CASSYRDRGGYTF
NA | NA | TRBJ1-3 | TRBV19 | TGTGCCAGTGGCACCTATGGAAACACCATATATTTT | CASGTYGNTIYF
NA | NA | TRBJ1-4 | TRBV15 | TGTGCCACCAGCAGAAACAGGGAGAGACTAAAGAGTGCAACTAATGAAAAACTGTTTTTT | CATSRNRERLKSATNEKLFF
TRBD1 | few | TRBJ1-2 | TRBV4-1 | TGCGCCAGCAGCCAGGGACAGGGGGACGGCTACACCTTC | CASSQGQGDGYTF
TRBD2 | NA | TRBJ2-1 | TRBV20-1 | TGCAGTGCCCTGGCGGGAGGGTGGAATGAGCAGTTCTTC | CSALAGGWNEQFF
NA | NA | TRBJ2-7 | TRBV7-4 | TGTGCCAGCAGCAGGATTAGAGGGGGATCCCGCGAGCAGTACTTC | CASSRIRGGSREQYF
NA | NA | TRBJ2-1 | TRBV20-1 | TGCAGTGCTAGAGTGGGGGGTGACTACAATGAGCAGTTCTTC | CSARVGGDYNEQFF
NA | once | TRBJ1-2 | TRBV29-1 | TGCAGCGTTGAAGCGCAAAGCTATGGCTACACCTTC | CSVEAQSYGYTF
NA | NA | TRBJ1-6 | TRBV7-9 | TGTGCCAGCACCCTCCGGGACACCTTGTCACCCCTCCACTTT | CASTLRDTLSPLHF
NA | many | TRBJ1-2 | TRBV7-8 | TGTGCCAGCAGCTCCTCTCTAAACTATGGCTACACCTTC | CASSSSLNYGYTF
TRBD1 | few | TRBJ1-2 | TRBV10-2 | TGCGCCAGCAACCCGACAGGGTACTATGGCTACACCTTC | CASNPTGYYGYTF
TRBD1 | NA | TRBJ2-2 | TRBV27 | TGTGCCAGCAGTCCCTTGGACAGGATGAACACCGGGGAGCTGTTTTTT | CASSPLDRMNTGELFF
TRBD1 | NA | TRBJ2-5 | TRBV7-9 | TGTGCCAGCAGCCCACCCGGGACAGTTCGGGAGACCCAGTACTTC | CASSPPGTVRETQYF
NA | medium-sized | TRBJ1-5 | TRBV12-3/TRBV12-4 | TGTGCCAGCAGTGACTCTCGGGTGAGGCAGCCCCAGCATTTT | CASSDSRVRQPQHF
NA | NA | TRBJ2-1 | TRBV28 | TGTGCCAGCAGTCTCCGGGGCGCATGGGAGCAGTTCTTC | CASSLRGAWEQFF
TRBD1 | few | TRBJ2-1 | TRBV7-2 | TGTGCCAGCAGCTTAGGGACAGGGGTTACTGAGCAGTTCTTC | CASSLGTGVTEQFF
NA | NA | TRBJ2-1 | TRBV2 | TGTGCCAGCAGTGAAGACAGGGCCGGGGGTGATGAGCAGTTCTTC | CASSEDRAGGDEQFF
TRBD1 | few | TRBJ1-1 | TRBV6-1 | TGTGCCAGCAGTGAACTGGGAGGGGGCCGGGTGAACACTGAAGCTTTCTTT | CASSELGGGRVNTEAFF
TRBD1 | many | TRBJ1-5 | TRBV6-6 | TGTGCCAGCAGTTGGGCACAGGGGGATCAGCCCCAGCATTTT | CASSWAQGDQPQHF
NA | few | TRBJ1-3 | TRBV12-3/TRBV12-4 | TGTGCCAGCAGTTTTGGTCCAGGAAGGTCTGGAAACACCATATATTTT | CASSFGPGRSGNTIYF
TRBD1 | NA | TRBJ2-3 | TRBV4-3 | TGCGCCAGCAGCCACTGGGGACAGGGTATCACAGATACGCAGTATTTT | CASSHWGQGITDTQYF
NA | few | TRBJ1-1 | TRBV6-5 | TGTGCCAGCACGTCCGGATATGGGGCTTTCTTT | CASTSGYGAFF
NA | once | TRBJ2-5 | TRBV7-2 | TGTGCCAGCAGCTTACAAGCGGCGCAGACCCAGTACTTC | CASSLQAAQTQYF
TRBD1 | NA | TRBJ2-2 | TRBV19 | TGTGCCAGTAGTTCACCGGGACAGGGTCTCGTCGGGGAGCTGTTTTTT | CASSSPGQGLVGELFF
NA | NA | TRBJ1-6 | TRBV7-6 | TGTGCCAGCAGCTCTACAGGGAGAGATTCACCCCTCCACTTT | CASSSTGRDSPLHF
NA | NA | TRBJ2-5 | TRBV5-1 | TGCGCCAGCAGCTTTCAAGGGGAGGTGGTGGAGACCCAGTACTTC | CASSFQGEVVETQYF
NA | NA | TRBJ1-1 | TRBV7-9 | TGTGCCAGCAGCTCTCCGGTGACTGAAGCTTTCTTT | CASSSPVTEAFF
NA | NA | TRBJ2-1 | TRBV20-1 | TGCAGTACGACTTGGGGCGGCCGAAACAATGAGCAGTTCTTC | CSTTWGGRNNEQFF
NA | NA | TRBJ1-1 | TRBV12-3/TRBV12-4 | TGTGCCAGCAGATTGTCGGCTGAAGCTTTCTTT | CASRLSAEAFF
NA | many | TRBJ1-3 | TRBV10-3 | TGTGCCATCAGTGACAGGAGCTCTGGAAACACCATATATTTT | CAISDRSSGNTIYF
NA | once | TRBJ1-4 | TRBV20-1 | TGCAGTGCTGGCGGGGTCGATCGTGAAAAACTGTTTTTT | CSAGGVDREKLFF
NA | NA | TRBJ1-5 | TRBV20-1 | TGCAGTGCTAGAGATCCCCCCCTTCAGCCCCAGCATTTT | CSARDPPLQPQHF
TRBD2 | NA | TRBJ2-3 | TRBV7-2 | TGTGCCAGCAGCCCGCAGGCGGGGGGTGCGCGAGATACGCAGTATTTT | CASSPQAGGARDTQYF